The text below deals with one TCR beta chain. The data belong to a study of Tregs in tolerant kidney transplant recipients. Thawed PBMCs were FACS-sorted into unstimulated CD4+CD25+CD127- regulatory T cells, CD4+CD25- non-regulatory cells, CD4 and CD8 cells. Some clones are missing from TCRdb's copy, which holds only in-frame ones; the method was immunoSEQ multiplex PCR. The sample has around 120,000 clones; roughly nine tenths are singletons. Germline CDR1 is SGHVS and CDR2 is FQNEAQ. Losses at the gene ends were 7 bases for V and 6 bases for J; bases not matched to a gene: 3. The CDR3 is 14 amino acids.

J is TRBJ2-2 and V is TRBV7-8; 12 positions match TRBD1. Sequenced sample: CD4+ T cells from blood. This sequence was found in a human donor in good health. As DNA, the CDR3 is TGTGCCAGCATGGGACAGGGGGCTCCCGGGGAGCTGTTTTTT. This gives the protein CASMGQGAPGELFF.